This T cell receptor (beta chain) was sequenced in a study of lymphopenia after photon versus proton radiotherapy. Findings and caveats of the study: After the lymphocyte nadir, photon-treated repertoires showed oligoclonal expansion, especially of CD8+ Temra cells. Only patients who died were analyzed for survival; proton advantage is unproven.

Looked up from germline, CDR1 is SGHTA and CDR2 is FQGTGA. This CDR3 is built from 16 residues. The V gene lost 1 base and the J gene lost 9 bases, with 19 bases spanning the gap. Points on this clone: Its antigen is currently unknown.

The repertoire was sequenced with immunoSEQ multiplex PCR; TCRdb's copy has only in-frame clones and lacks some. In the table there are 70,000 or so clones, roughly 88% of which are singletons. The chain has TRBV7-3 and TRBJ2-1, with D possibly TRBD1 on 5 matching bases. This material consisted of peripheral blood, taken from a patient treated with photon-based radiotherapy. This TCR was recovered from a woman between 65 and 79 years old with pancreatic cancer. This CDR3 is CASSLMSPQATSEQFF. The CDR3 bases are TGTGCCAGCAGCTTAATGTCACCACAGGCCACCAGTGAGCAGTTCTTC. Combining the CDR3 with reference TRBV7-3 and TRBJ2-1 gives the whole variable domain GAGVSQTPSNKVTEKGKYVELRCDPISGHTALYWYRQSLGQGPEFLIYFQGTGAADDSGLPNDRFFAVRPEGSVSTLKIQRTERGDSAVYLCASSLMSPQATSEQFFGPGTRLTVL.